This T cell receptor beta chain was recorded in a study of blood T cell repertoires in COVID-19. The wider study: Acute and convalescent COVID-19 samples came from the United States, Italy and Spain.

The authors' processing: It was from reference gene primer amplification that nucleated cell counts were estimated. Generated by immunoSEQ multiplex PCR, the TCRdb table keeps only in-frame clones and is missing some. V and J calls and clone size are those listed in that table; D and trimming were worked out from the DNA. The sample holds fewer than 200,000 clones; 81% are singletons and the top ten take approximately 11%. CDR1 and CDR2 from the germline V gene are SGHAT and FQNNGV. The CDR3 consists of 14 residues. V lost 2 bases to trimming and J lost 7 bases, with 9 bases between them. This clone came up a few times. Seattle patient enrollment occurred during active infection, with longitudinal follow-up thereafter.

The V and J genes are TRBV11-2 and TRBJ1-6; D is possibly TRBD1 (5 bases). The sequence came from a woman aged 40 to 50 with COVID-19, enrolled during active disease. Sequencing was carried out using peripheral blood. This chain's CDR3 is CASSLQRGNSPLHF. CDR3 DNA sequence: TGTGCCAGCAGCTTACAGCGGGGGAATTCACCCCTCCACTTT.